The TCR beta chain under discussion was sequenced for a study of blood T cell repertoires in COVID-19. Across the whole study: Whether acute or convalescent, the COVID-19 samples came from the United States, Italy and Spain. PBMCs, B-cell-depleted T cells, or T cells provided the cDNA or gDNA that made up the material.

Per the study methods: Reference gene primer amplification gave nucleated cell count estimates. Assay: immunoSEQ multiplex PCR; the TCRdb copy retains only in-frame clones and omits some. The DNA was the basis for D and trimming; V, J and clone size are from that table. The sample has approximately 330,000 clones; about 87% are singletons. Deletions cut 4 bases from V and 2 bases from J, with 14 bases between. The germline V gene encodes CDR1 SGHKS and CDR2 YYEKEE (reference sequence). The CDR3 has 15 residues. Those enrolled in Seattle joined during active infection and were followed longitudinally afterward.

This TCR derives from a man aged 30 to 39 with COVID-19, enrolled during active disease. The rearrangement links TRBV5-5 to TRBJ2-3; no firm D call. The sequencing input was peripheral blood. This CDR3 reads CASSRQTSPTDTQYF. The CDR3 DNA reads as TGTGCCAGCAGCCGGCAGACAAGTCCCACAGATACGCAGTATTTT.